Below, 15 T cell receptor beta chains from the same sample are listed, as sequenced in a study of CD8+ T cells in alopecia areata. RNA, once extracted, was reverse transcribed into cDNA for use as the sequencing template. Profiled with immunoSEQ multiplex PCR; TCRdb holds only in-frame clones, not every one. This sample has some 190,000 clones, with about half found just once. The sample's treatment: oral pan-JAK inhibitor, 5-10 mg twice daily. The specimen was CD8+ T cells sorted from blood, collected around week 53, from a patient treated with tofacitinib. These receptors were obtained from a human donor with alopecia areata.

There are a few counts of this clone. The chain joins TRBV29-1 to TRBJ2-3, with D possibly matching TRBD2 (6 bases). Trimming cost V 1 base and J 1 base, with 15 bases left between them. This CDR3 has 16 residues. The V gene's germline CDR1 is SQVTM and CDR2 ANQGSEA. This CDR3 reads CSVEGVPGTGTDTQYF. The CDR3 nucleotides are TGCAGCGTTGAAGGGGTCCCAGGGACTGGCACAGATACGCAGTATTTT.

The CDR3, as DNA: TGTGCCAGCAGCCCGAGTGGCGCCCAAAGGACTCAAGCTTTCTTT. Amino acid sequence: CASSPSGAQRTQAFF. The chain recombines TRBV9 with TRBJ1-1; D gene uncertain. V lost 4 bases to trimming and J lost 9 bases, with 22 bases between them. CDR1 SGDLS and CDR2 YYNGEE come from the germline V gene. The CDR3 runs 15 residues.

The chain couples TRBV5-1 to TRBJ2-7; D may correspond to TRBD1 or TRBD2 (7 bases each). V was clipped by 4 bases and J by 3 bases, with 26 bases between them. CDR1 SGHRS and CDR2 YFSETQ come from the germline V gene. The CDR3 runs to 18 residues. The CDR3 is CASSGERMWLRGGYEQYF. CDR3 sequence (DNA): TGCGCCAGCAGCGGAGAGCGGATGTGGCTCAGGGGGGGCTACGAGCAGTACTTC.

The CDR3 region has the DNA TGCGCCAGCAGTCAACGAATCACCAAAGCGGGACCGAGCACAGATACGCAGTATTTT. It encodes CASSQRITKAGPSTDTQYF. V and J are TRBV23-1 and TRBJ2-3, with TRBD2 matching 7 bases. TRBV23-1 is identified as an open reading frame with a role that is uncertain. The CDR3 contains 19 residues. Trimming removed 2 bases from V and 0 bases from J; junction bases left unmatched: 14.

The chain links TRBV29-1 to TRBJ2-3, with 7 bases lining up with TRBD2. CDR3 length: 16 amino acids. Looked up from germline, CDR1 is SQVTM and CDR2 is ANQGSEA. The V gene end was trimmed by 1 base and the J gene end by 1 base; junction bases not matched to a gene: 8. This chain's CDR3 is CSVEVEAGIRTDTQYF. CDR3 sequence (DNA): TGCAGCGTTGAAGTAGAAGCGGGGATACGCACAGATACGCAGTATTTT.

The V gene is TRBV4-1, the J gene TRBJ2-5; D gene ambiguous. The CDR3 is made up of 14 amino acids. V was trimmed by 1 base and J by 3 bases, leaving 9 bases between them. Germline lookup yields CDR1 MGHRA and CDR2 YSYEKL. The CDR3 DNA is TGCGCCAGCAGCCAAGGTCGTGCGAAAGAGACCCAGTACTTC. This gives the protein CASSQGRAKETQYF.

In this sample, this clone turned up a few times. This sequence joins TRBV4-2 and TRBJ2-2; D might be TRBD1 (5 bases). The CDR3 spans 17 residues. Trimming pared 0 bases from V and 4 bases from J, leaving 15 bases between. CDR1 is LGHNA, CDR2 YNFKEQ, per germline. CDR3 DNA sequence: TGTGCCAGCAGCCAAGATCGGTCAGGGATCGCCACCGGGGAGCTGTTTTTT. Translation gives CASSQDRSGIATGELFF.

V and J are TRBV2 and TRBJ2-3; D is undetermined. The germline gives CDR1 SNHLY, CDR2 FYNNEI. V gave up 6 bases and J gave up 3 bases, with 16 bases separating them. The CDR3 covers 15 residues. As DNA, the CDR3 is TGTGCCAGCAGCTCCGAAGGGCAAGGTACAGATACGCAGTATTTT. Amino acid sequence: CASSSEGQGTDTQYF. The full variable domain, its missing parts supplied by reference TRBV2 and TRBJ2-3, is EPEVTQTPSHQVTQMGQEVILRCVPISNHLYFYWYRQILGQKVEFLVSFYNNEISEKSEIFDDQFSVERPDGSNFTLKIRSTKLEDSAMYFCASSSEGQGTDTQYFGPGTRLTVL.

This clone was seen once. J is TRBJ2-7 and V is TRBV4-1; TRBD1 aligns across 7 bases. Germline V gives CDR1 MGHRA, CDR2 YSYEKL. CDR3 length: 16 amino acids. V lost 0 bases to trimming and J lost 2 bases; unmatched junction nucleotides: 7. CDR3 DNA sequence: TGCGCCAGCAGCCAAGATCTGGGGACAGCCGCCTACGAGCAGTACTTC. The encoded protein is CASSQDLGTAAYEQYF.

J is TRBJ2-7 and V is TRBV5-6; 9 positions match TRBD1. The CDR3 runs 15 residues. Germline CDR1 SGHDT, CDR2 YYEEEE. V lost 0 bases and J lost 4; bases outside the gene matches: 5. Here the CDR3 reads CASSLGTGGSYEQYF. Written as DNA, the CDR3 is TGTGCCAGCAGCTTGGGAACAGGGGGCTCGTACGAGCAGTACTTC.

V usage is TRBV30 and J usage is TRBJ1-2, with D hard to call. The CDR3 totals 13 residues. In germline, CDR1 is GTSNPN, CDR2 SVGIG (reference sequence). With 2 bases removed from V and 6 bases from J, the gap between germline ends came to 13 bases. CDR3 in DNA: TGTGCCTGGAGTTTCGTAGGGTACGATGGCTACACCTTC. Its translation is CAWSFVGYDGYTF.

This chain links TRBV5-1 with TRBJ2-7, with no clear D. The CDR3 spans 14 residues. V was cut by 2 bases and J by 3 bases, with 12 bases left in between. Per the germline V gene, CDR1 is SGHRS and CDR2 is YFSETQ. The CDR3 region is CASSFLDSLYEQYF. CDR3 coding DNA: TGCGCCAGCAGCTTTCTCGATAGTCTCTACGAGCAGTACTTC.

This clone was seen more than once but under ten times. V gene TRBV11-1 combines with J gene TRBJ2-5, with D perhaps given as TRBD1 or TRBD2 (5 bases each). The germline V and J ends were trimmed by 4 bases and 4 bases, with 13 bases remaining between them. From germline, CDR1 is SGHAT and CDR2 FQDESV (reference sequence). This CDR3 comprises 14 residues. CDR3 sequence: CASSSGAGRETQYF. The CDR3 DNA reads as TGTGCCAGCAGCTCCGGGGCTGGAAGAGAGACCCAGTACTTC. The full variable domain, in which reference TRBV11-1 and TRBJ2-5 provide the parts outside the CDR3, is EAEVAQSPRYKITEKSQAVAFWCDPISGHATLYWYRQILGQGPELLVQFQDESVVDDSQLPKDRFSAERLKGVDSTLKIQPAELGDSAMYLCASSSGAGRETQYFGPGTRLLVL.

CDR3 in DNA: TGCAGCGTTGCCGTACAGGGGGGAGCAGATACGCAGTATTTT. Amino acid sequence: CSVAVQGGADTQYF. V gene TRBV29-1 combines with J gene TRBJ2-3; the match to TRBD1 covers 8 bases. Germline CDR1 SQVTM, CDR2 ANQGSEA. This CDR3 contains 14 residues. V was clipped by 4 bases and J by 4 bases; unmatched bases: 7.

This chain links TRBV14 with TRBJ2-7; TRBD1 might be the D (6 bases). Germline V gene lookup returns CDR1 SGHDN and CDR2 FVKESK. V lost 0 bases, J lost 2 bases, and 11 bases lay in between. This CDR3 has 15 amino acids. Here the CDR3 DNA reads TGTGCCAGCAGCCAAGATGGGCAGGGGCCCTACGAGCAGTACTTC. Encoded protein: CASSQDGQGPYEQYF.